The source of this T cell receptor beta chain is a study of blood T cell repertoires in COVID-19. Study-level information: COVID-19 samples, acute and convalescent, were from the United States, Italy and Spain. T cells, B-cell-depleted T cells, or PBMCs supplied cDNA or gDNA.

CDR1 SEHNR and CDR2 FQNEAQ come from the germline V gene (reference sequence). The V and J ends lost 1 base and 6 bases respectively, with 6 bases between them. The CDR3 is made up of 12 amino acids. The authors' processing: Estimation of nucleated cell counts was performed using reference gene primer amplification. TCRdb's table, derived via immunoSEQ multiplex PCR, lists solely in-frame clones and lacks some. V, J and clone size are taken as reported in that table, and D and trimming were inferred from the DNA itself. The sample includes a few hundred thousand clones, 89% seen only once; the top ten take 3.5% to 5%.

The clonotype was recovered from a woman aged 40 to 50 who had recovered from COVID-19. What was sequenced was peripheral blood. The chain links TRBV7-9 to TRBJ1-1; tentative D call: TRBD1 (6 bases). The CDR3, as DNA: TGTGCCAGCAGCTTAGACAGGGCTGAAGCTTTCTTT. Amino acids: CASSLDRAEAFF.